The clone carrying this T cell receptor beta chain occurred a few times. Antigen: not known. TCRdb called the 5' RACE reads again in MiXCR, with one record for every CDR3 protein. The sample consists of roughly 350,000 distinct CDR3 sequences, 20% to 25% of them appearing once. The data stem from a study of T-cell memory formation after mild COVID-19. Study information: Largely donor-specific TCR clusters were found.

Germline loops: CDR1 SGHNT, CDR2 YENEEA. This CDR3 comprises 16 residues. V shed 2 bases, J shed 10 bases, and the junction held 10 bases outside the gene matches. General study results and limits: Clones that contracted from day 15 to 85 had balanced CD4/CD8; later expanders were CD4+ biased.

The J gene is TRBJ2-1, the V gene TRBV11-3; 11 bases line up with TRBD2. What was sequenced was PBMCs or a T cell subset sorted from them (not recorded which). The TCR sequence derives from an adult woman who had mild COVID-19 (a few samples of this study predate the infection). Cell type and time point are not known. The CDR3 bases are TGTGCCAGCAGCTTAATCCTAGCGGGAGGAATAGGGGAGCAGTTCTTC. Translation gives CASSLILAGGIGEQFF.